The rows below give T cell receptor beta chains drawn from one sample of a study of blood T cells in healthy people across ages. TCRdb ran MiXCR on the 5' RACE reads and lists one entry per CDR3 protein. Of 780,000 or so distinct CDR3 sequences in the sample, 53% are singletons; the top ten hold roughly 40%. Sequenced sample: blood. These receptors were collected from an elderly man in good health. Each CDR3 is given with its conserved first and last residue. Fields, in order: CDR3 length, clone size, J gene, D gene, V gene, CDR3 protein, CDR3 DNA. A D gene is named only where the DNA matches it firmly. The size of a clone is reported for some rows only, either as once, few or many, or as a class for expanded clones.

length: 12; size: NA; J: TRBJ1-4; D: TRBD1; V: TRBV2; CDR3: CASSGDSEKLFF; DNA: TGTGCCAGCAGTGGGGACAGTGAAAAACTGTTTTTT
length: 19; size: once; J: TRBJ2-3; D: TRBD2; V: TRBV6-2/TRBV6-3; CDR3: CASSYGLAGGPLKRDTQYF; DNA: TGTGCCAGCAGTTACGGACTAGCGGGAGGGCCTCTAAAACGAGATACGCAGTATTTT
length: 15; size: NA; J: TRBJ1-2; D: TRBD1; V: TRBV20-1; CDR3: CSARDQGQSHYGYTF; DNA: TGCAGTGCTAGAGACCAGGGACAGTCTCACTATGGCTACACCTTC
length: 15; size: NA; J: TRBJ1-2; D: TRBD1; V: TRBV7-3; CDR3: CASSLTFTGESGYTF; DNA: TGTGCCAGCAGCTTAACCTTCACAGGGGAGTCTGGCTACACCTTC
length: 13; size: NA; J: TRBJ2-7; D: NA; V: TRBV20-1; CDR3: CSGEARAVGEQYF; DNA: TGCAGTGGTGAGGCACGAGCGGTGGGCGAGCAGTACTTC
length: 15; size: NA; J: TRBJ2-1; D: NA; V: TRBV9; CDR3: CASSAGGSSYNEQFF; DNA: TGTGCCAGCAGCGCTGGCGGAAGCTCCTACAATGAGCAGTTCTTC
length: 13; size: few; J: TRBJ2-5; D: NA; V: TRBV3-1; CDR3: CASGQWAGETQYF; DNA: TGTGCCAGCGGCCAGTGGGCGGGAGAGACCCAGTACTTC
length: 15; size: NA; J: TRBJ2-3; D: NA; V: TRBV5-1; CDR3: CASRLDAPSTDTQYF; DNA: TGCGCCAGCAGGCTGGACGCCCCTAGCACAGATACGCAGTATTTT
length: 15; size: NA; J: TRBJ2-2; D: NA; V: TRBV3-1; CDR3: CASSHRGSRNGELFF; DNA: TGTGCCAGCAGCCATCGGGGCTCAAGGAACGGGGAGCTGTTTTTT
length: 12; size: NA; J: TRBJ1-1; D: NA; V: TRBV12-3/TRBV12-4; CDR3: CASRDTGMVAFF; DNA: TGTGCCAGCAGGGACACAGGGATGGTAGCTTTCTTT
length: 17; size: NA; J: TRBJ2-1; D: NA; V: TRBV12-3/TRBV12-4; CDR3: CASSFRVGTSSYNEQFF; DNA: TGTGCCAGCAGTTTTCGCGTAGGGACGAGCTCCTACAATGAGCAGTTCTTC
length: 15; size: NA; J: TRBJ2-5; D: NA; V: TRBV25-1; CDR3: CASSDAGFWEETQYF; DNA: TGTGCCAGCAGTGACGCAGGGTTTTGGGAAGAGACCCAGTACTTC
length: 15; size: NA; J: TRBJ2-7; D: TRBD2; V: TRBV13; CDR3: CASSTRGTSVNEQYF; DNA: TGTGCCAGCAGTACCCGCGGGACTAGTGTTAACGAGCAGTACTTC
length: 15; size: NA; J: TRBJ1-2; D: TRBD1; V: TRBV24-1; CDR3: CATSDAGQADYGYTF; DNA: TGTGCCACCAGTGATGCGGGACAGGCAGACTATGGCTACACCTTC
length: 13; size: NA; J: TRBJ2-1; D: NA; V: TRBV29-1; CDR3: CSAINRDRNEQFF; DNA: TGCAGCGCCATTAACCGGGACCGCAATGAGCAGTTCTTC
length: 15; size: NA; J: TRBJ2-7; D: TRBD1; V: TRBV11-2; CDR3: CASSPVGTAPYEQYF; DNA: TGTGCCAGCAGCCCCGTCGGGACAGCCCCCTACGAGCAGTACTTC
length: 14; size: NA; J: TRBJ2-3; D: NA; V: TRBV12-5; CDR3: CASGYLVGHRYAYF; DNA: TGTGCTAGTGGCTATCTAGTGGGGCACAGATACGCGTATTTT
length: 12; size: NA; J: TRBJ2-3; D: NA; V: TRBV10-2; CDR3: CASRSSAYTQYF; DNA: TGCGCCAGCAGATCCTCGGCATATACGCAGTATTTT
length: 13; size: few; J: TRBJ2-3; D: NA; V: TRBV29-1; CDR3: CSVDRGATDTQYF; DNA: TGCAGCGTTGATAGAGGTGCCACAGATACGCAGTATTTT
length: 12; size: few; J: TRBJ2-7; D: NA; V: TRBV6-5; CDR3: CASSDRRGEQYF; DNA: TGTGCCAGCAGTGACCGCCGCGGCGAGCAGTACTTC
length: 16; size: NA; J: TRBJ2-1; D: TRBD2; V: TRBV12-3/TRBV12-4; CDR3: CASSSGLAETYNEQFF; DNA: TGTGCCAGCAGTTCAGGACTAGCGGAGACCTACAATGAGCAGTTCTTC
length: 15; size: NA; J: TRBJ2-1; D: NA; V: TRBV5-1; CDR3: CASSSQESSYNGQFF; DNA: TGCGCCAGCAGCTCGCAGGAGAGCTCCTACAATGGGCAGTTCTTC
length: 14; size: NA; J: TRBJ2-3; D: NA; V: TRBV12-3/TRBV12-4; CDR3: CASSCRGAGDTQYF; DNA: TGTGCCAGCAGTTGCAGGGGGGCCGGAGATACGCAGTATTTT
length: 16; size: few; J: TRBJ2-3; D: NA; V: TRBV6-1; CDR3: CASSALGKTSTDTQYF; DNA: TGTGCCAGCAGTGCCCTGGGGAAAACTAGCACAGATACGCAGTATTTT
length: 13; size: few; J: TRBJ2-1; D: NA; V: TRBV10-3; CDR3: CAISPGNPNEQFF; DNA: TGTGCCATCAGTCCAGGGAACCCCAATGAGCAGTTCTTC
length: 15; size: NA; J: TRBJ2-3; D: NA; V: TRBV9; CDR3: CASSVVGPIHRYAYF; DNA: TGTGCCAGCAGCGTAGTTGGACCGATCCACAGATACGCGTATTTT
length: 15; size: NA; J: TRBJ1-1; D: NA; V: TRBV6-1; CDR3: CASSEDTGSNTEAFF; DNA: TGTGCCAGCAGTGAGGATACAGGGTCAAACACTGAAGCTTTCTTT
length: 14; size: NA; J: TRBJ1-4; D: TRBD1; V: TRBV20-1; CDR3: CSASPQGVNEKLFF; DNA: TGCAGTGCTAGTCCCCAGGGGGTTAATGAAAAACTGTTTTTT
length: 13; size: NA; J: TRBJ2-4; D: NA; V: TRBV4-2; CDR3: CASSQVGQSEQYF; DNA: TGTGCCAGCAGCCAAGTCGGTCAAAGTGAGCAGTACTTC
length: 13; size: NA; J: TRBJ2-7; D: NA; V: TRBV27; CDR3: CASSLSPTYEQYF; DNA: TGTGCCAGCAGTTTATCGCCGACCTACGAGCAGTACTTC
length: 17; size: NA; J: TRBJ2-3; D: TRBD2; V: TRBV27; CDR3: CASTVRGGLPSTDTQYF; DNA: TGTGCCAGCACCGTCCGTGGGGGACTACCCAGCACAGATACGCAGTATTTT
length: 17; size: NA; J: TRBJ2-2; D: TRBD1; V: TRBV4-1; CDR3: CASSHPGQGRGSGELFF; DNA: TGCGCCAGCAGCCACCCCGGACAGGGAAGAGGGTCCGGGGAGCTGTTTTTT
length: 16; size: NA; J: TRBJ2-3; D: TRBD2; V: TRBV12-3/TRBV12-4; CDR3: CASRGLAGGPTDTQYF; DNA: TGTGCCAGCAGGGGACTAGCGGGAGGTCCCACAGATACGCAGTATTTT
length: 16; size: NA; J: TRBJ2-3; D: NA; V: TRBV7-9; CDR3: CASSRPSKRFPDTQYF; DNA: TGTGCCAGCAGCAGACCCTCGAAGAGGTTCCCAGATACGCAGTATTTT
length: 16; size: NA; J: TRBJ2-3; D: TRBD2; V: TRBV7-2; CDR3: CASSLGGSGSLDTQYF; DNA: TGCGCCAGCAGCTTAGGAGGTAGCGGGAGTTTAGATACGCAGTATTTT
length: 12; size: NA; J: TRBJ2-3; D: NA; V: TRBV27; CDR3: CATHDRRGDAYF; DNA: TGTGCCACCCATGACCGGAGAGGGGACGCGTATTTT
length: 13; size: NA; J: TRBJ1-2; D: NA; V: TRBV6-2/TRBV6-3; CDR3: CASSHTTNYGYTF; DNA: TGTGCCAGCAGTCACACAACTAACTATGGCTACACCTTC
length: 14; size: few; J: TRBJ2-7; D: TRBD2; V: TRBV9; CDR3: CASSVVGRASEQYF; DNA: TGTGCCAGCAGCGTAGTCGGGAGGGCCTCCGAGCAGTACTTC
length: 18; size: NA; J: TRBJ2-6; D: NA; V: TRBV3-1; CDR3: CASSQALGTGSGANVLTF; DNA: TGTGCCAGCAGCCAAGCCCTGGGCACAGGATCTGGGGCCAACGTCCTGACTTTC
length: 10; size: NA; J: TRBJ2-1; D: NA; V: TRBV6-7; CDR3: CASPRPEQFF; DNA: TGTGCCAGCCCCCGCCCAGAGCAGTTCTTC
length: 17; size: NA; J: TRBJ1-1; D: NA; V: TRBV20-1; CDR3: CSARDLARPASNTEAFF; DNA: TGCAGTGCTAGAGATCTCGCCCGACCAGCGTCGAACACTGAGGCTTTCTTT
length: 17; size: NA; J: TRBJ2-6; D: NA; V: TRBV5-6; CDR3: CASSQAGTPSGANVLTF; DNA: TGTGCCAGCAGCCAGGCGGGTACTCCCTCTGGGGCCAACGTCCTGACTTTC
length: 16; size: NA; J: TRBJ2-3; D: NA; V: TRBV6-5; CDR3: CASSYAPPEFADTQYF; DNA: TGTGCCAGCAGTTACGCCCCTCCGGAGTTCGCAGATACGCAGTATTTT
length: 12; size: few; J: TRBJ2-1; D: TRBD1; V: TRBV20-1; CDR3: CSAPDRVREQFF; DNA: TGCAGTGCTCCCGACAGGGTTAGGGAGCAGTTCTTC
length: 15; size: NA; J: TRBJ2-7; D: NA; V: TRBV7-6; CDR3: CASSLCAEYSYEQYF; DNA: TGTGCCAGCAGCTTATGCGCAGAGTACTCCTACGAGCAGTACTTC
length: 16; size: few; J: TRBJ2-1; D: TRBD2; V: TRBV6-5; CDR3: CASSYSGSGPYNEQFF; DNA: TGTGCCAGCAGTTACTCCGGTAGCGGGCCGTACAATGAGCAGTTCTTC
length: 14; size: NA; J: TRBJ2-6; D: NA; V: TRBV30; CDR3: CACPRGSGANVLTF; DNA: TGTGCCTGCCCCCGAGGCTCTGGGGCCAACGTCCTGACTTTC
length: 15; size: NA; J: TRBJ1-4; D: TRBD1; V: TRBV10-1; CDR3: CASSDPRTGGEKLFF; DNA: TGCGCCAGCAGTGATCCACGGACAGGCGGCGAAAAACTGTTTTTT
length: 15; size: few; J: TRBJ2-7; D: NA; V: TRBV7-2; CDR3: CASSLGPGRAYEQYF; DNA: TGTGCCAGCAGCTTAGGACCAGGCAGAGCCTACGAGCAGTACTTC
length: 12; size: NA; J: TRBJ2-3; D: NA; V: TRBV15; CDR3: CATAQGNRYAYF; DNA: TGTGCCACCGCCCAGGGTAACAGATACGCGTATTTT
length: 12; size: NA; J: TRBJ2-1; D: NA; V: TRBV6-6; CDR3: CASSFSGFEQFF; DNA: TGTGCCAGCAGTTTTAGTGGTTTTGAGCAGTTCTTC